Presented here are 17 T cell receptor beta chains from one specimen sequenced in a study of blood T cell repertoires in COVID-19. The repertoire was sequenced with immunoSEQ multiplex PCR; TCRdb's copy has only in-frame clones and lacks some. The sample shows fewer than 400,000 clones, over 85% of them seen only once. Sequenced material: peripheral blood. Receptors were obtained from a woman in her thirties with COVID-19, enrolled during active disease.

The genes are TRBV11-2 and TRBJ1-4, with D uncertain. The CDR3 is 16 amino acids. The germline V gene encodes CDR1 SGHAT and CDR2 FQNNGV. Trimming removed 3 bases from V and 5 bases from J, with 16 bases in between. CDR3 coding DNA: TGTGCCAGCAGCTTGTTCGGGCTGGCGGGAAATGAAAAACTGTTTTTT. Translation gives CASSLFGLAGNEKLFF.

This sequence joins TRBV11-3 and TRBJ2-2, with 7 nucleotides matching TRBD2. Looked up from germline, CDR1 is SGHNT and CDR2 is YENEEA. Trimming took 2 bases from V and 3 from J; bases not matched to a gene: 6. This CDR3 has 16 residues. CDR3 region: CASSLLGTIDTGELFF. The CDR3 DNA sequence: TGTGCCAGCAGCTTACTAGGGACTATCGACACCGGGGAGCTGTTTTTT.

V usage is TRBV7-6 and J usage is TRBJ2-1, with TRBD2 identical over 10 bases. This CDR3 has 17 amino acids. Germline-derived CDR1 and CDR2 are SGHVS and FNYEAQ. J lost 0 bases, V lost 3 bases, and 5 bases had no gene match. The CDR3 bases are TGTGCCAGCAGCTTCTATAGCGGGGGGAGCTCCTACAATGAGCAGTTCTTC. Translation gives CASSFYSGGSSYNEQFF.

V and J are TRBV11-3 and TRBJ2-7, with D maybe TRBD1 (7 bases). The CDR3 loop spans 14 amino acids. Germline CDR1 SGHNT, CDR2 YENEEA. V was trimmed by 1 base and J by 5 bases, leaving 12 bases between them. The DNA of the CDR3 is TGTGCCAGCAGCTTAGGAGGGGGCGGGAACGAGCAGTACTTC. Translation gives CASSLGGGGNEQYF.

V and J are TRBV3-1 (or the pseudogene TRBV3-2) and TRBJ1-1, with D maybe TRBD1 (6 bases). Trimming removed 4 bases at V and 6 bases at J, with 18 bases between. Germline CDR1 LGHDT, CDR2 YNNKEL (reference sequence). This CDR3 comprises 15 residues. The CDR3 reads CASSPFAGRGAEAFF. CDR3 sequence (DNA): TGTGCCAGCAGCCCCTTTGCCGGCAGGGGCGCTGAAGCTTTCTTT.

The chain has TRBV28 and TRBJ1-2; TRBD1 aligns across 10 bases. The trim removed 6 bases at V and 8 bases at J, leaving 6 bases unmatched. In germline, CDR1 is MDHEN, CDR2 SYDVKM. This CDR3 spans 13 amino acids. This CDR3 is CASSLDRGLGYTF. CDR3 in DNA: TGTGCCAGCAGCCTCGACAGGGGGCTCGGCTACACCTTC.

This rearrangement joins TRBV12-3 or TRBV12-4 to TRBJ1-1; unclear D gene. The V gene lost 5 bases and the J gene lost 0 bases, with 4 bases spanning the gap. This CDR3 has 12 amino acids. The CDR3 here is CASSLLNTEAFF. The DNA for the CDR3 is TGTGCCAGCAGTCTTTTGAACACTGAAGCTTTCTTT.

The chain recombines TRBV15 with TRBJ2-1; D is undetermined. The CDR3 has 14 residues. Per the germline V gene, CDR1 is LNHNV and CDR2 is YYDKDF (reference sequence). Trimming took 8 bases from V and 2 from J, leaving 13 bases between them. CDR3 sequence reads: CATREVDPYNEQFF. CDR3 nucleotide sequence: TGTGCCACCCGAGAGGTCGATCCCTACAATGAGCAGTTCTTC.

The gene calls are TRBV7-9 and TRBJ1-5; a possible D gene is TRBD1 (5 bases). The length of the CDR3 is 14 residues. V lost 5 bases to trimming and J lost 2 bases, with 10 bases between them. CDR1 and CDR2 from the germline V gene are SEHNR and FQNEAQ (reference sequence). The CDR3 nucleotides are TGTGCCAGCAGCCGAGGGGAGGGCAATCAGCCCCAGCATTTT. Translating gives CASSRGEGNQPQHF.

The chain couples TRBV14 to TRBJ2-7, with 7 bases identical to TRBD2. Unmatched junction bases numbered 26, after V lost 4 bases and J lost 5 bases. The CDR3 length is 20 residues. Per the germline V gene, CDR1 is SGHDN and CDR2 is FVKESK. The CDR3 DNA is TGTGCCAGCAGCCTCATTGAGGGTAGAGCGGGACCCTTTTGCAAAAACGAGCAGTACGTC. This translates into CASSLIEGRAGPFCKNEQYV.

V gene TRBV28 combines with J gene TRBJ1-2; D is uncertain. V was cut by 6 bases and J by 8 bases, with 19 bases left in between. Germline V gene lookup returns CDR1 MDHEN and CDR2 SYDVKM. This CDR3 is 14 amino acids long. The CDR3 nucleotides are TGTGCCAGCAGCCGGGAAAACACCTTTTCGGGCTACACCTTC. As protein: CASSRENTFSGYTF.

The chain has TRBV19 and TRBJ1-4, with 7 bases matching TRBD1. Germline trimming cut 6 bases from V and 2 bases from J; bases unmatched to any gene: 6. CDR1 is LNHDA and CDR2 is SQIVND in the germline V gene (reference sequence). The CDR3 length is 15 residues. The CDR3 loop is CASRPDRVTNEKLFF. The CDR3 bases are TGTGCCAGTAGACCTGACAGGGTTACTAATGAAAAACTGTTTTTT.

J is TRBJ2-7 and V is TRBV6-5; 8 nucleotides agree with TRBD1. CDR1 is MNHEY, CDR2 SVGAGI, per germline. The trim removed 6 bases at V and 7 bases at J, leaving 8 bases unmatched. This CDR3 contains 13 residues. The CDR3 protein is CASSLGQALEQYV. The CDR3 coding sequence is TGTGCCAGCAGCCTGGGACAGGCTCTGGAGCAGTACGTC.

The rearrangement links TRBV6-2 or TRBV6-3 to TRBJ2-1, with TRBD2 matching over 7 bases. Germline CDR1 is MNHEY and CDR2 is SVGEGT. CDR3 length: 15 residues. V shed 3 bases and J 7 bases; nucleotides not matched to a gene: 9. The CDR3, as DNA: TGTGCCAGCAGTTATCCGAGCGGGGTGCGGAATGAGCAGTTCTTC. It is translated as CASSYPSGVRNEQFF.

The chain couples TRBV27 to TRBJ1-4, with 8 bases identical to TRBD1. CDR3 length: 13 residues. Germline CDR1 is MNHEY and CDR2 is SMNVEV (reference sequence). J lost 8 bases, V lost 5 bases, and 4 bases had no gene match. CDR3 coding DNA: TGTGCCAGCAGTCAACGACAGGGGGAAAAACTGTTTTTT. Amino acid sequence: CASSQRQGEKLFF.

V usage is TRBV7-2 and J usage is TRBJ2-5; 9 bases agree with TRBD2. Trimming at V came to 5 bases and at J to 3 bases, leaving 10 bases not matched to a gene. The CDR3 extends over 16 amino acids. In germline, CDR1 is SGHTA, CDR2 FQGNSA. The CDR3 sequence is CASSPDLTSGEETQYF. CDR3 nucleotide sequence: TGTGCCAGCAGCCCTGACCTGACTAGCGGTGAAGAGACCCAGTACTTC.

The genes are TRBV2 and TRBJ1-1, with 9 nucleotides matching TRBD1. CDR1 is SNHLY, CDR2 FYNNEI, per germline. The V gene end was trimmed by 8 bases and the J gene end by 2 bases; junction bases not matched to a gene: 6. The CDR3 runs to 14 residues. The CDR3 DNA reads as TGTGCCAGCGGTAGGACAGGGGCCAACACTGAAGCTTTCTTT. It translates to CASGRTGANTEAFF.